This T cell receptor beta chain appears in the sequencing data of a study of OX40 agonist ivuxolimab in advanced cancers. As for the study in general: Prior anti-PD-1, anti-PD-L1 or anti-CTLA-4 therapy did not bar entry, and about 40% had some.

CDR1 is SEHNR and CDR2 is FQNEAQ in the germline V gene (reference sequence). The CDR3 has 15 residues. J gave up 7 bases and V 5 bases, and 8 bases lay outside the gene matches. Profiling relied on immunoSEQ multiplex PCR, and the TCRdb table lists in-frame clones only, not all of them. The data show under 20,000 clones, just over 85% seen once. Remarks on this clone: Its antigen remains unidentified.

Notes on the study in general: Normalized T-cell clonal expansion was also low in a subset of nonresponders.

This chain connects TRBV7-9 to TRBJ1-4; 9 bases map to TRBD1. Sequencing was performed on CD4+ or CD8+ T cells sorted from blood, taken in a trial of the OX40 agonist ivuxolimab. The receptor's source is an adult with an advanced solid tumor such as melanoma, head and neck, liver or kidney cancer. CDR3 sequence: CASSLGRQGVEKLFF. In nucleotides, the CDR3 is TGTGCCAGCAGCCTGGGGCGACAGGGGGTTGAAAAACTGTTTTTT.